This T cell receptor beta chain was sequenced for a study of OX40 agonist ivuxolimab in advanced cancers. Study results and caveats: Some of the lowest clonal expansion was seen in partial responders at 0.1-3.0 mg/kg.

Sequencing used immunoSEQ multiplex PCR; TCRdb keeps in-frame clones, though not all of them. The data hold over 60,000 clones, with about four fifths observed a single time. Notes on this clone: The antigen is not known.

V lost 1 base and J lost 2, with 16 bases in between. Germline loops: CDR1 SGHRS, CDR2 YFSETQ. CDR3 length: 16 residues. Enrollment shut out patients with autoimmune disease history or systemic immunosuppression. This chain connects TRBV5-1 to TRBJ2-7; D is unclear. The receptor comes from an adult with an advanced solid tumor such as melanoma, head and neck, liver or kidney cancer. Sequences were derived from CD4+ or CD8+ T cells sorted from blood, sampled in a trial of the OX40 agonist ivuxolimab. This CDR3 is CASSLFTGSPTYEQYF. In DNA form, the CDR3 reads TGCGCCAGCAGCTTGTTTACCGGGTCACCAACCTACGAGCAGTACTTC.